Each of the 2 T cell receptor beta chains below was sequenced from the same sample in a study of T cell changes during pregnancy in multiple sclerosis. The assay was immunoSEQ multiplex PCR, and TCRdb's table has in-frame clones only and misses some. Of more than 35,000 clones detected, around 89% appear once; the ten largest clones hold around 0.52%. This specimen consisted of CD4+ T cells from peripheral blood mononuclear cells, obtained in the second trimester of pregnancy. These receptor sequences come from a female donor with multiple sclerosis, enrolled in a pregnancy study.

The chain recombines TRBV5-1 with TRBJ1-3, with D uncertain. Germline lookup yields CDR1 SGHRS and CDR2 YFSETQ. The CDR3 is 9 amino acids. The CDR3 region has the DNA TGCGCTATGAGGAACACCATATATTTT. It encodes CAMRNTIYF.

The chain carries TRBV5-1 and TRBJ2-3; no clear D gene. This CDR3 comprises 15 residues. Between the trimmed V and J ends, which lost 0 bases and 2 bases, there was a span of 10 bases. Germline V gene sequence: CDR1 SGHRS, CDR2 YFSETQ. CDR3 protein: CASSLATRPTDTQYF. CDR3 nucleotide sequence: TGCGCCAGCAGCTTGGCCACGCGGCCCACAGATACGCAGTATTTT.